This entry lists 8 T cell receptor beta chains sequenced from one sample in a study of spatial heterogeneity in lung cancer. No antigen has been identified for these receptors. Study findings and constraints: One measure, the expanded intratumoral alpha and beta TCR count, tracked tumor mutation counts.

Sample time point: sample taken at primary tumor resection. TCRdb re-called the 5' RACE reads through MiXCR, storing one row per CDR3 protein. Of about 27,000 distinct CDR3 sequences listed, about 7.6% are singletons. The sequencing here drew on lung tumor tissue, taken at surgery. Every receptor here comes from a male donor with early-stage non-small cell lung cancer.

This clonotype was observed many times. The rearrangement uses TRBV2 and TRBJ2-6; no definite D call. Germline lookup yields CDR1 SNHLY and CDR2 FYNNEI. This CDR3 contains 14 residues. Trimming pared 1 base from V and 4 bases from J, leaving 5 bases between. The CDR3 DNA is TGTGCCAGCAGTGAAGGGATCGGGGCCAACGTCCTGACTTTC. Protein sequence: CASSEGIGANVLTF.

This clonotype was counted at least ten times. CDR3 nucleotides: TGTGCCAGCAGTTTTTCCGGGACTACTATAAACAATGAGCAGTTCTTC. The encoded protein is CASSFSGTTINNEQFF. J is TRBJ2-1 and V is TRBV28; 7 nucleotides align to TRBD2. The CDR3 spans 16 residues. The junction had 10 bases not matched to a gene; V was cut back by 3 bases and J by 5 bases. Per the germline V gene, CDR1 is MDHEN and CDR2 is SYDVKM.

The sample holds many counts of this clonotype. This chain uses TRBV5-1 with TRBJ2-7; 7 bases fit TRBD1. After removal of 4 bases from V and 3 bases from J, the junction contained 4 bases not matched to a gene. Germline CDR1 is SGHRS and CDR2 is YFSETQ. CDR3 length equals 13 residues. The CDR3 DNA sequence: TGCGCCAGCAGCCCCGGGACAGTCTACGAGCAGTACTTC. Its protein is CASSPGTVYEQYF.

This clonotype was found a few times. The chain employs TRBV20-1 and TRBJ2-2; D call uncertain. Germline V gene sequence: CDR1 DFQATT, CDR2 SNEGSKA (reference sequence). This CDR3 contains 14 residues. The V gene lost 0 bases and the J gene lost 1 base, with 6 bases spanning the gap. The CDR3 region is CSARDLKNTGELFF. CDR3 bases: TGCAGTGCTAGAGATCTCAAGAACACCGGGGAGCTGTTTTTT.

The V and J genes are TRBV3-1 and TRBJ2-3; perhaps D is TRBD1 or TRBD2 (5 bases each). The CDR3 covers 15 residues. Trimming removed 3 bases from V and 2 bases from J, with 12 bases in between. Germline V gene sequence: CDR1 LGHDT, CDR2 YNNKEL (reference sequence). The CDR3 is CASSQHLGTTDTQYF. CDR3 nucleotide sequence: TGTGCCAGCAGCCAGCATTTAGGGACCACAGATACGCAGTATTTT.

This chain links TRBV11-1 with TRBJ2-2; D remains ambiguous. The CDR3 is made up of 15 amino acids. The germline V gene has CDR1 SGHAT and CDR2 FQDESV (reference sequence). Trimming left V 3 bases short and J 0 bases short, with 8 bases between. CDR3 sequence: CASSFHAANTGELFF. The CDR3 DNA sequence: TGTGCCAGCAGCTTTCATGCAGCGAACACCGGGGAGCTGTTTTTT.

This clonotype is medium-sized in the sample. The V call is TRBV24-1, the J call TRBJ2-6, with 10 bases aligning to TRBD2. J was trimmed by 0 bases and V by 3 bases; bases with no gene match: 7. Germline CDR1 and CDR2: KGHDR and SFDVKD. This CDR3 spans 19 amino acids. CDR3 nucleotide sequence: TGTGCCACCAGTGATCCCGGACTAGCGGAGAGCTCTGGGGCCAACGTCCTGACTTTC. Amino acid sequence: CATSDPGLAESSGANVLTF.

This clonotype has ten or more counts. This chain joins TRBV6-2 or TRBV6-3 and TRBJ2-7; D might be TRBD1 (5 bases). This CDR3 has 15 amino acids. The V gene lost 2 bases and the J gene lost 3 bases, with 14 bases spanning the gap. Germline V lookup: CDR1 MNHEY, CDR2 SVGEGT. Here the CDR3 reads CASSYEAGRFYEQYF. CDR3 in DNA: TGTGCCAGCAGTTACGAGGCAGGGCGTTTCTACGAGCAGTACTTC.